The 30 T cell receptor beta chains presented below share a single source sample, sequenced in a study of blood T cell repertoires in COVID-19. The table came from immunoSEQ multiplex PCR; TCRdb's copy has only in-frame clones and leaves some out. Of a few hundred thousand clones listed, 85% to 90% are singletons. Sequenced material: PBMCs or T cells enriched from blood (not recorded which). Receptors were obtained from a woman aged 18-29 years who had recovered from COVID-19.

This clone was found a few times. CDR3 bases: TGCGCCAGCAGCCAAGATCAGGCAGGGGAACCCTACAATGAGCAGTTCTTC. It encodes CASSQDQAGEPYNEQFF. The V and J genes are TRBV4-3 and TRBJ2-1; perhaps TRBD1 as D (6 bases). This CDR3 region has 17 residues. CDR1 and CDR2 from the germline V gene are LGHNA and YSLEER. The V end was cut by 0 bases, the J end by 2 bases, with 14 bases between.

The chain combines TRBV3-1 (or the pseudogene TRBV3-2) with TRBJ1-1; a weak D match, TRBD1 (5 bases). The germline V gene encodes CDR1 LGHDT and CDR2 YNNKEL (reference sequence). CDR3 length equals 15 residues. The V end lost 3 bases, the J end lost 5 bases, and 16 bases lay between the germline ends. The CDR3 region is CASSHSYKRGTEAFF. The DNA of the CDR3 is TGTGCCAGCAGCCATTCCTATAAGCGGGGGACTGAAGCTTTCTTT.

The J gene is TRBJ1-5, the V gene TRBV19; 10 nucleotides agree with TRBD1. V trimming: 6 bases; J trimming: 3 bases; junction bases outside the gene matches: 5. The CDR3 covers 15 residues. Germline V CDR1 and CDR2: LNHDA, SQIVND (reference sequence). The CDR3: CASRTGGGHNQPQHF. In nucleotides, the CDR3 is TGTGCCAGTAGGACAGGGGGCGGCCACAATCAGCCCCAGCATTTT.

The chain uses TRBV10-2 and TRBJ1-1; D is uncertain. The germline V and J ends were trimmed by 3 bases and 1 base, with 6 bases remaining between them. The CDR3 loop spans 13 amino acids. Germline CDR1 and CDR2: WSHSY and SAAADI. The CDR3 protein is CASSEGGNTEAFF. Written as DNA, the CDR3 is TGCGCCAGCAGTGAAGGAGGGAACACTGAAGCTTTCTTT.

V gene TRBV4-1 combines with J gene TRBJ1-4; 7 nucleotides match TRBD1. Germline CDR1 reads MGHRA; CDR2 reads YSYEKL. The CDR3 extends over 17 amino acids. V lost 2 bases, J lost 4 bases, and 10 bases stayed unmatched. This chain's CDR3 is CASSQWTGKRGNEKLFF. The DNA of the CDR3 is TGCGCCAGCAGCCAATGGACAGGAAAGCGAGGTAATGAAAAACTGTTTTTT.

The chain combines TRBV18 with TRBJ2-3; D is unclear. V shed 6 bases and J shed 1 base, with 8 bases lying between them. The CDR3 loop spans 13 amino acids. Germline values: CDR1 KGHSH, CDR2 LQKENI. The chain's CDR3 is CASSQSRTDTQYF. The DNA of the CDR3 is TGTGCCAGCTCCCAGTCACGCACAGATACGCAGTATTTT. The variable domain in full, completed from reference TRBV18 and TRBJ2-3, reads NAGVMQNPRHLVRRRGQEARLRCSPMKGHSHVYWYRQLPEEGLKFMVYLQKENIIDESGMPKERFSAEFPKEGPSILRIQQVVRGDSAAYFCASSQSRTDTQYFGPGTRLTVL.

For the CDR3, the DNA is TGTGCCACTTTCCCCGGGGTCCCGGGAGAGACCCAGTACTTC. It encodes CATFPGVPGETQYF. The chain uses TRBV10-3 and TRBJ2-5, with D perhaps matching TRBD2 (5 bases). Germline V lookup: CDR1 ENHRY, CDR2 SYGVKD. V was pared by 10 bases and J by 4 bases, with 19 bases between. The CDR3 is 14 amino acids.

This chain joins TRBV7-9 and TRBJ2-3; 12 bases line up with TRBD2. Looked up from germline, CDR1 is SEHNR and CDR2 is FQNEAQ (reference sequence). The CDR3 extends over 15 amino acids. V gave up 5 bases and J gave up 3 bases; unmatched junction bases: 3. The CDR3 protein is CASSPLAGGTDTQYF. The CDR3 bases are TGTGCCAGCAGCCCGCTAGCGGGGGGGACAGATACGCAGTATTTT.

The chain uses TRBV9 and TRBJ1-1; 8 nucleotides match TRBD1. The germline V gene has CDR1 SGDLS and CDR2 YYNGEE. The CDR3 contains 15 residues. After removal of 4 bases from V and 4 bases from J, the junction contained 9 bases not matched to a gene. CDR3 nucleotides: TGTGCCAGCAGCTTAGGAGACAGGGGTGGCACTGAAGCTTTCTTT. Amino acid sequence: CASSLGDRGGTEAFF.

CDR3 DNA sequence: TGTGCCAGCAGCTTCAGTCCCGGGAACTATGGCTACACCTTC. Its protein is CASSFSPGNYGYTF. The rearrangement joins TRBV7-8 to TRBJ1-2; no firm D call. Trimming cost V 3 bases and J 2 bases, with 10 bases left between them. CDR1 is SGHVS and CDR2 is FQNEAQ in the germline V gene. The CDR3 extends over 14 amino acids. Using reference TRBV7-8 and TRBJ1-2 for the parts outside the CDR3, the full variable domain is GAGVSQSPRYKVAKRGQDVALRCDPISGHVSLFWYQQALGQGPEFLTYFQNEAQLDKSGLPSDRFFAERPEGSVSTLKIQRTQQEDSAVYLCASSFSPGNYGYTFGSGTRLTVV.

V is TRBV1 and J is TRBJ2-5; no check of the table's D call, TRBD2, against the DNA was made. TRBV1 is a recognized pseudogene. The length of the CDR3 is 15 residues. The CDR3 loop reads CTSSPGLAPRETQYF. CDR3 DNA: TGCACCAGCAGCCCCGGACTAGCCCCGCGGGAGACCCAGTACTTC.

The chain recombines TRBV19 with TRBJ1-5; TRBD1 is a possible D gene (5 bases). Germline CDR1 LNHDA, CDR2 SQIVND (reference sequence). V was shortened by 1 base and J by 4 bases, with 8 bases between the two germline ends. The CDR3 sequence is 14 residues long. CDR3 in DNA: TGTGCCAGTAGTATAGGACAGTGGAATCAGCCCCAGCATTTT. Translation gives CASSIGQWNQPQHF.

The chain employs TRBV4-3 and TRBJ2-3, with D possibly being TRBD1 (6 bases). V was clipped by 2 bases and J by 1 base, with 10 bases between them. The CDR3 totals 15 residues. The germline gives CDR1 LGHNA, CDR2 YSLEER. This CDR3 reads CASSQTGRGTDTQYF. CDR3 nucleotides: TGCGCCAGCAGCCAAACAGGGAGAGGCACAGATACGCAGTATTTT.

The gene calls are TRBV7-2 and TRBJ1-1, with D possibly being TRBD1 (6 bases). Trimming removed 5 bases at V and 0 bases at J, with 7 bases between. CDR1 and CDR2 from the germline V gene are SGHTA and FQGNSA. This CDR3 spans 13 amino acids. CDR3 amino acids: CASSRQVNTEAFF. CDR3 bases: TGTGCCAGCAGCCGACAGGTGAACACTGAAGCTTTCTTT. Looking up the rest from reference TRBV7-2 and TRBJ1-1 gives the full variable domain: GAGVSQSPSNKVTEKGKDVELRCDPISGHTALYWYRQSLGQGLEFLIYFQGNSAPDKSGLPSDRFSAERTGGSVSTLTIQRTQQEDSAVYLCASSRQVNTEAFFGQGTRLTVV.

The chain links TRBV9 to TRBJ2-1, with 8 bases fitting TRBD2. This CDR3 spans 15 amino acids. After removal of 8 bases from V and 4 bases from J, the junction contained 11 bases not matched to a gene. The germline gives CDR1 SGDLS, CDR2 YYNGEE. The CDR3 DNA sequence: TGTGCCAGTGGTCGGGGGGGCGCAACTTACAATGAGCAGTTCTTC. This gives the protein CASGRGGATYNEQFF.

The chain joins TRBV5-1 to TRBJ1-2, with 8 positions matching TRBD1. J was trimmed by 4 bases and V by 8 bases; bases with no gene match: 10. This CDR3 spans 14 amino acids. The germline V gene encodes CDR1 SGHRS and CDR2 YFSETQ. CDR3 sequence reads: CASTDVGQVYGYTF. The CDR3 DNA sequence: TGCGCCAGTACAGACGTGGGACAGGTCTATGGCTACACCTTC. The full variable domain, in which reference TRBV5-1 and TRBJ1-2 provide the parts outside the CDR3, is KAGVTQTPRYLIKTRGQQVTLSCSPISGHRSVSWYQQTPGQGLQFLFEYFSETQRNKGNFPGRFSGRQFSNSRSEMNVSTLELGDSALYLCASTDVGQVYGYTFGSGTRLTVV.

V gene TRBV9 combines with J gene TRBJ2-5; 9 positions match TRBD2. V dropped 3 bases and J dropped 2; count of bases not matched to a gene: 5. The germline V gene has CDR1 SGDLS and CDR2 YYNGEE. The CDR3 covers 15 residues. This CDR3 is CASSELAGAQETQYF. CDR3 nucleotides: TGTGCCAGCAGCGAATTAGCGGGGGCACAAGAGACCCAGTACTTC.

This chain links TRBV11-2 with TRBJ1-2; maybe TRBD1 (6 bases). Trimming took 7 bases from V and 3 from J, leaving 21 bases between them. This CDR3 has 16 amino acids. Germline lookup yields CDR1 SGHAT and CDR2 FQNNGV. Here the CDR3 reads CASNKPQTGLDYGYTF. The CDR3 coding sequence is TGTGCCAGCAACAAACCACAAACAGGGTTGGACTATGGCTACACCTTC.

This clone has just one count. This chain uses TRBV5-1 with TRBJ2-1; 9 nucleotides match TRBD2. J lost 6 bases, V lost 0 bases, and 7 bases had no gene match. This CDR3 is built from 16 residues. Germline lookup yields CDR1 SGHRS and CDR2 YFSETQ. Written as DNA, the CDR3 is TGCGCCAGCAGCTTGGTTTTTAAGACTAGCGGCAATGAGCAGTTCTTC. This encodes CASSLVFKTSGNEQFF.

This clone was picked up one time. The chain recombines TRBV11-2 with TRBJ2-3; maybe TRBD1 (6 bases). From germline, CDR1 is SGHAT and CDR2 FQNNGV. CDR3 length: 15 residues. Trimming removed 0 bases from V and 9 bases from J, with 16 bases in between. CDR3 nucleotides: TGTGCCAGCAGCTTAGAAACAGGGCATTGGGGCACGCAGTATTTT. It codes for CASSLETGHWGTQYF. Full variable domain (remainder filled in from reference TRBV11-2 and TRBJ2-3): EAGVAQSPRYKIIEKRQSVAFWCNPISGHATLYWYQQILGQGPKLLIQFQNNGVVDDSQLPKDRFSAERLKGVDSTLKIQPAKLEDSAVYLCASSLETGHWGTQYFGPGTRLTVL.

The V call is TRBV9, the J call TRBJ1-3; no clear D gene. V dropped 0 bases and J dropped 2 bases, with 9 bases sitting between them. The CDR3 loop spans 15 amino acids. Germline-derived CDR1 and CDR2 are SGDLS and YYNGEE. The CDR3 region is CASSVVDMPGNTIYF. For the CDR3, the DNA is TGTGCCAGCAGCGTAGTAGACATGCCTGGAAACACCATATATTTT. The full variable domain, with the rest looked up from reference TRBV9 and TRBJ1-3, is DSGVTQTPKHLITATGQRVTLRCSPRSGDLSVYWYQQSLDQGLQFLIQYYNGEERAKGNILERFSAQQFPDLHSELNLSSLELGDSALYFCASSVVDMPGNTIYFGEGSWLTVV.

As to this clone: This CDR3 is also generated by other DNA sequences in the sample. The chain couples TRBV7-3 to TRBJ2-3, with D perhaps matching TRBD2 (5 bases). The CDR3 runs 14 residues. The germline V gene has CDR1 SGHTA and CDR2 FQGTGA. Trimming stripped 5 bases from V and 2 bases from J, with 11 bases between. CDR3 DNA sequence: TGTGCCAGCAGCCTTGCTCGGGACACAGATACGCAGTATTTT. It encodes CASSLARDTDTQYF.

This clone was counted between two and nine times. The chain employs TRBV2 and TRBJ1-2; TRBD1 agrees at 10 bases. Looked up from germline, CDR1 is SNHLY and CDR2 is FYNNEI. The CDR3 consists of 15 residues. The junction had 12 bases not matched to a gene; V was cut back by 7 bases and J by 7 bases. The CDR3 reads CASTLTGQGLGGYTF. CDR3 DNA: TGTGCCAGCACTCTTACGGGACAGGGGCTGGGTGGCTACACCTTC. Supplemented by reference TRBV2 and TRBJ1-2, the full variable domain reads EPEVTQTPSHQVTQMGQEVILRCVPISNHLYFYWYRQILGQKVEFLVSFYNNEISEKSEIFDDQFSVERPDGSNFTLKIRSTKLEDSAMYFCASTLTGQGLGGYTFGSGTRLTVV.

The chain combines TRBV7-9 with TRBJ1-6, with unresolved D. Germline CDR1 SEHNR, CDR2 FQNEAQ (reference sequence). Trimming removed 0 bases from V and 0 bases from J, with 6 bases in between. This CDR3 spans 16 amino acids. CDR3 in amino acids: CASSLAWSSYNSPLHF. Here the CDR3 DNA reads TGTGCCAGCAGCTTAGCATGGAGCTCCTATAATTCACCCCTCCACTTT.

This chain joins TRBV12-5 and TRBJ1-2; 8 bases are shared with TRBD1. This CDR3 spans 14 amino acids. Germline CDR1 LGHNT, CDR2 FRNRAP. V shed 4 bases, J shed 8 bases, and the junction held 9 bases outside the gene matches. CDR3 nucleotide sequence: TGTGCTAGTGGTTGGATGGACAGGGAGGGAGGCTACACCTTC. It specifies CASGWMDREGGYTF.

The chain employs TRBV6-6 and TRBJ1-6, with D unresolved. Trimming removed 6 bases at V and 6 bases at J, with 9 bases between. The CDR3 runs 13 residues. CDR1 is MNHNY, CDR2 SVGAGI, per germline (reference sequence). CDR3 DNA sequence: TGTGCCAGCAGCAAAGGAGGTAATTCACCCCTCCACTTT. Amino acids: CASSKGGNSPLHF.

The rearrangement links TRBV6-1 to TRBJ2-7, with D perhaps TRBD1 (5 bases). V lost 2 bases and J 5 bases, leaving 16 bases between the germline ends. The CDR3 is made up of 15 amino acids. The V gene's germline CDR1 is MNHNS and CDR2 SASEGT. This CDR3 reads CASSEKGAGRHEQYF. As DNA, the CDR3 is TGTGCCAGCAGTGAAAAGGGCGCAGGGCGTCACGAGCAGTACTTC.

V and J are TRBV7-3 and TRBJ2-5; TRBD2 aligns across 8 bases. CDR3 length: 15 amino acids. The V gene end was trimmed by 1 base and the J gene end by 4 bases; junction bases not matched to a gene: 5. CDR1 and CDR2 from the germline V gene are SGHTA and FQGTGA. The CDR3 DNA sequence: TGTGCCAGCAGCTTAATCGGGGGGGCCTTAGAGACCCAGTACTTC. Translating gives CASSLIGGALETQYF.

The CDR3 sequence: CAISESVGYEQYF. In DNA, the CDR3 is TGTGCCATCAGTGAGTCCGTCGGCTACGAGCAGTACTTC. The genes are TRBV10-3 and TRBJ2-7; D call uncertain. CDR1 and CDR2 from the germline V gene are ENHRY and SYGVKD. This CDR3 has 13 residues. V lost 0 bases to trimming and J lost 3 bases, with 6 bases between them.

This clone was observed a single time. The chain links TRBV5-1 to TRBJ2-3; TRBD2 might be the D (6 bases). Trimming removed 5 bases at V and 5 bases at J, with 15 bases between. In germline, CDR1 is SGHRS, CDR2 YFSETQ. The CDR3 consists of 14 residues. Here the CDR3 DNA reads TGCGCCAGCAGAGGGACTCTCCCTGGAGATACGCAGTATTTT. Protein sequence: CASRGTLPGDTQYF.